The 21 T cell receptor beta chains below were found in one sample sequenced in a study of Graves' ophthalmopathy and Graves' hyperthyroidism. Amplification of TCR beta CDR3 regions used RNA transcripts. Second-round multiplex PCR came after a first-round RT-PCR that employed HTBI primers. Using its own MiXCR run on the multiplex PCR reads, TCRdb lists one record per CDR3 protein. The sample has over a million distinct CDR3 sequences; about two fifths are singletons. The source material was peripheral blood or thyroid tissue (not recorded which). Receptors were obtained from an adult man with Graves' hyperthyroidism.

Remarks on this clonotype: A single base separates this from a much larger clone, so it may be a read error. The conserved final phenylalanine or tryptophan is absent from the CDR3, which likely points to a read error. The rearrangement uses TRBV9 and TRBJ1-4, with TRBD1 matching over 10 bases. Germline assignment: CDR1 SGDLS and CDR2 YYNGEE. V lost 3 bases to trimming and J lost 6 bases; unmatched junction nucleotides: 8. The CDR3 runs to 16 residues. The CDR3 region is CASSAGGGTGDEKLFC. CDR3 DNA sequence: TGTGCCAGCAGCGCCGGGGGAGGGACAGGGGATGAAAAACTGTTTTGT.

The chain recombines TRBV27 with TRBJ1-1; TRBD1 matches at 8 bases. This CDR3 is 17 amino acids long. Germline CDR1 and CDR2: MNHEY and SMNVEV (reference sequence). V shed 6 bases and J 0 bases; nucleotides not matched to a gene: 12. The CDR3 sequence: CASSSSRDRRMNTEAFF. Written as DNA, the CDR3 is TGTGCCAGCAGCAGCTCCCGGGACAGGAGAATGAACACTGAAGCTTTCTTT.

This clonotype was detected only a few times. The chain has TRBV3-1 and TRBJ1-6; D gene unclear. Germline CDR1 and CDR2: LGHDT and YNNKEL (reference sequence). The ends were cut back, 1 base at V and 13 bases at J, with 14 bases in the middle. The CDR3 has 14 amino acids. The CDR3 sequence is CASSQGRGPLPLHF. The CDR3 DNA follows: TGTGCCAGCAGCCAAGGTCGGGGTCCGTTGCCCCTCCACTTT.

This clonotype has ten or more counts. The CDR3 coding sequence is TGTGCCATCAGTGAGCGGACCATGACTAGCGGGGGCTCCTACGAGCAGTACTTC. Amino acids: CAISERTMTSGGSYEQYF. The chain uses TRBV10-3 and TRBJ2-7; 12 bases are shared with TRBD2. V gave up 2 bases and J gave up 0 bases; unmatched junction bases: 8. Germline values: CDR1 ENHRY, CDR2 SYGVKD. The CDR3 consists of 18 residues.

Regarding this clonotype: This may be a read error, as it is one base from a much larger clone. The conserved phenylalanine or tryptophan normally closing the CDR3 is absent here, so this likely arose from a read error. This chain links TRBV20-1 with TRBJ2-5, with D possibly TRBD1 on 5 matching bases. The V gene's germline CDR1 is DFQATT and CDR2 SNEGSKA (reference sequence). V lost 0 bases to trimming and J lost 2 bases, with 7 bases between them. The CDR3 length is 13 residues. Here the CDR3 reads CSARDRQQETQYL. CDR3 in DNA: TGCAGTGCTAGAGATCGACAGCAAGAGACCCAGTACTTA.

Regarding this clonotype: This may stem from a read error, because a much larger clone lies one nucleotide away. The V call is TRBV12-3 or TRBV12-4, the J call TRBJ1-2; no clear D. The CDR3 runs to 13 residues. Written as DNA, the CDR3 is TGTGCCAGCAGTTTCGTGCCTAACGATGGCTACACCTTC. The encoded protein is CASSFVPNDGYTF.

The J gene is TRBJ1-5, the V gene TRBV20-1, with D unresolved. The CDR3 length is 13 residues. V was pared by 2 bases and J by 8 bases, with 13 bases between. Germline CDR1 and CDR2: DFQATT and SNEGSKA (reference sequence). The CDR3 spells CSARFGAVEPQHF. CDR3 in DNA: TGCAGTGCTAGATTTGGTGCCGTGGAGCCCCAGCATTTT.

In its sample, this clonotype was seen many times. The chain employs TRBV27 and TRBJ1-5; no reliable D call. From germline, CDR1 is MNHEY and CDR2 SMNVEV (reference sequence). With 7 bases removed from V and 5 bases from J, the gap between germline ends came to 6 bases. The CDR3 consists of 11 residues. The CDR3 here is CASKGHQPQHF. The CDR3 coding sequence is TGTGCCAGCAAGGGCCATCAGCCCCAGCATTTT.

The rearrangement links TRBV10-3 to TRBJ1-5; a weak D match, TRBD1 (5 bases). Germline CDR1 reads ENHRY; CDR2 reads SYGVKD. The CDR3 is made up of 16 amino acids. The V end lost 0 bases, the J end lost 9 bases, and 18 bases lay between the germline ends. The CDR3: CAISESNLVGPGPQHF. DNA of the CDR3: TGTGCCATCAGTGAGTCGAATTTGGTGGGACCAGGGCCCCAGCATTTT.

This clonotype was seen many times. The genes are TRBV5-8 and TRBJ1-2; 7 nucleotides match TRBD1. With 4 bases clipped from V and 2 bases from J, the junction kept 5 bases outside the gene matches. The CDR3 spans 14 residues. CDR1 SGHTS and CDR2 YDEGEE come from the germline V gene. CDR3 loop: CASSRQGFNYGYTF. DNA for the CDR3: TGTGCCAGCAGCAGACAGGGCTTCAACTATGGCTACACCTTC.

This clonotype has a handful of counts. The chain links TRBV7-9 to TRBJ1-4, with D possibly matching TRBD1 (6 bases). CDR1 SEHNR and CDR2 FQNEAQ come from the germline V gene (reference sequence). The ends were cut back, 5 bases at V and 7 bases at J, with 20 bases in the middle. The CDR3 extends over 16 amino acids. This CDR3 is CASSLPGGAGVEKLFF. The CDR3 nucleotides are TGTGCCAGCAGCCTCCCGGGGGGGGCCGGGGTTGAAAAACTGTTTTTT.

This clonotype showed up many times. The CDR3 loop is CAISAGDIQETQYF. CDR3 nucleotide sequence: TGTGCCATCAGCGCAGGGGACATACAAGAGACCCAGTACTTC. The J gene is TRBJ2-5, the V gene TRBV10-3, with D tentatively TRBD1 (6 bases). Germline loops: CDR1 ENHRY, CDR2 SYGVKD. This CDR3 comprises 14 residues. The V gene lost 6 bases and the J gene lost 2 bases, with 13 bases spanning the gap.

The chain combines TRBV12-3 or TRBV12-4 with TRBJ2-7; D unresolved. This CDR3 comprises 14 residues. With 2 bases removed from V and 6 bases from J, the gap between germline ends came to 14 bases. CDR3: CASSLLASKTEQYF. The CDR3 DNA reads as TGTGCCAGCAGTTTATTAGCCTCCAAAACCGAGCAGTACTTC.

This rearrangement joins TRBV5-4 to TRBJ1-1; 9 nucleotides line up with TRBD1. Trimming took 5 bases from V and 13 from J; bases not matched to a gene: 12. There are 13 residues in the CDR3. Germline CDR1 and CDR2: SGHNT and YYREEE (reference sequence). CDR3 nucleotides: TGTGCCAGCAGAATACAGGGGGCGGAGGGTGATTTCTTT. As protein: CASRIQGAEGDFF. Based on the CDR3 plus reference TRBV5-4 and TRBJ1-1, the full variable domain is ETGVTQSPTHLIKTRGQQVTLRCSSQSGHNTVSWYQQALGQGPQFIFQYYREEENGRGNFPPRFSGLQFPNYSSELNVNALELDDSALYLCASRIQGAEGDFFGQGTRLTVV.

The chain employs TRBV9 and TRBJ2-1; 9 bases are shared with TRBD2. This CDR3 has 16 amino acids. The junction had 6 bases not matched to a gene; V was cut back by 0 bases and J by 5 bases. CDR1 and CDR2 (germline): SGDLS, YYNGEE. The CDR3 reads CASSVGLASGDNEQFF. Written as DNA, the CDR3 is TGTGCCAGCAGCGTAGGTCTGGCTAGCGGGGACAATGAGCAGTTCTTC.

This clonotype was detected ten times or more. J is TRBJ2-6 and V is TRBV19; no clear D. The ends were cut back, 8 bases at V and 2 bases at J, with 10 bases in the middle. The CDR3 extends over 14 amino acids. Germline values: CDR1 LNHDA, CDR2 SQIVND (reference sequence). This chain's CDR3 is CASALGAGANVLTF. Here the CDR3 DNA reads TGTGCCAGTGCCCTCGGAGCTGGGGCCAACGTCCTGACTTTC. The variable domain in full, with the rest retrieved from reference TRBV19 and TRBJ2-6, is DGGITQSPKYLFRKEGQNVTLSCEQNLNHDAMYWYRQDPGQGLRLIYYSQIVNDFQKGDIAEGYSVSREKKESFPLTVTSAQKNPTAFYLCASALGAGANVLTFGAGSRLTVL.

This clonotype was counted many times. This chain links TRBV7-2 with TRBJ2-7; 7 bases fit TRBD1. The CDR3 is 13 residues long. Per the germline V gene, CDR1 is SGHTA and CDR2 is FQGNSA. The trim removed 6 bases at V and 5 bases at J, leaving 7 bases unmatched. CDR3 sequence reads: CASRAGGGHEQYF. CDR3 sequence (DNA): TGTGCCAGCAGGGCAGGGGGTGGCCACGAGCAGTACTTC. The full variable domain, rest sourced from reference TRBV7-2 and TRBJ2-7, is GAGVSQSPSNKVTEKGKDVELRCDPISGHTALYWYRQSLGQGLEFLIYFQGNSAPDKSGLPSDRFSAERTGGSVSTLTIQRTQQEDSAVYLCASRAGGGHEQYFGPGTRLTVT.

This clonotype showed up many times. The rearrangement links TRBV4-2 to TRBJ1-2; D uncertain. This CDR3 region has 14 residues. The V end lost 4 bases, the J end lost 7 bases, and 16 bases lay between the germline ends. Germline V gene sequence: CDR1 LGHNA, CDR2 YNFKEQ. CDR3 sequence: CASSPTRTIRGYTF. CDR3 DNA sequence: TGTGCCAGCAGCCCGACACGGACCATCCGTGGCTACACCTTC.

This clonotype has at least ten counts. The CDR3: CAISESFGTANTGELFF. The DNA for the CDR3 is TGTGCCATCAGTGAGTCCTTCGGGACAGCGAACACCGGGGAGCTGTTTTTT. The rearrangement links TRBV10-3 to TRBJ2-2; 7 bases fit TRBD1. The CDR3 runs to 17 residues. The V and J ends lost 0 bases and 0 bases, in that order; junction bases with no gene match: 4. Germline V CDR1 and CDR2: ENHRY, SYGVKD.

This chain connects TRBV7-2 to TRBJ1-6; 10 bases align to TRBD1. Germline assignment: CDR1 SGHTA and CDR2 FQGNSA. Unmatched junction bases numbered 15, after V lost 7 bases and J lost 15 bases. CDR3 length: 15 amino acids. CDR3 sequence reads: CASTLGGTGEIILHF. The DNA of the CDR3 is TGTGCCAGCACCCTGGGGGGGACAGGGGAAATTATCCTCCACTTT. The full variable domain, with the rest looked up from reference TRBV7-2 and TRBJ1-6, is GAGVSQSPSNKVTEKGKDVELRCDPISGHTALYWYRQSLGQGLEFLIYFQGNSAPDKSGLPSDRFSAERTGGSVSTLTIQRTQQEDSAVYLCASTLGGTGEIILHFGNGTRLTVT.

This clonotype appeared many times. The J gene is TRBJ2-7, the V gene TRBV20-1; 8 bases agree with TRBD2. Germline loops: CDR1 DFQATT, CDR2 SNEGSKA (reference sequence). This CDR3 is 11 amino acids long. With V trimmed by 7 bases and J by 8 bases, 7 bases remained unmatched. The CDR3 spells CSGREGYKQYF. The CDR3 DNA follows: TGCAGTGGTCGGGAGGGGTACAAGCAGTACTTC.